What follows are 21 T cell receptor beta chains derived from one specimen sequenced in a study of T cell repertoires in cytomegalovirus infection. These receptors lack a known antigen. TCRdb re-analysed the reads in MiXCR, keeping a single row per CDR3 protein. The repertoire holds roughly 220,000 distinct CDR3 sequences, with 35% to 40% as singletons. The sample consisted of CD8+ T cells from cultured PBMCs, taken from culture after CMV antigen stimulation. These receptors came from a human donor in good health (CMV status not recorded). Some clones in this sample may be carry-over from other donors' samples.

V and J are TRBV28 and TRBJ2-1; D perhaps matches TRBD2 (6 bases). The CDR3 runs to 15 residues. Trimming removed 8 bases at V and 4 bases at J, with 18 bases between. The germline gives CDR1 MDHEN, CDR2 SYDVKM. CDR3 sequence reads: CASRSSTGRYNEQFF. The CDR3 bases are TGTGCCAGCCGGTCCTCCACCGGGAGATACAATGAGCAGTTCTTC.

J is TRBJ1-3 and V is TRBV2, with 8 bases aligning to TRBD1. The germline V gene has CDR1 SNHLY and CDR2 FYNNEI. This CDR3 is built from 15 residues. J was trimmed by 0 bases and V by 7 bases; bases with no gene match: 5. CDR3 DNA: TGTGCCAGCATGATCGACAGGGGCTCTGGAAACACCATATATTTT. It encodes CASMIDRGSGNTIYF.

The chain uses TRBV5-1 and TRBJ1-6; 10 bases agree with TRBD1. Germline CDR1 SGHRS, CDR2 YFSETQ. J lost 7 bases, V lost 3 bases, and 7 bases had no gene match. The CDR3 has 16 residues. CDR3 in amino acids: CASSWTLDRGNSPLHF. DNA of the CDR3: TGCGCCAGCAGCTGGACCCTGGACAGGGGGAATTCACCCCTCCACTTT.

V gene TRBV7-8 combines with J gene TRBJ2-6, with 12 bases fitting TRBD2. The length of the CDR3 is 19 residues. V was pared by 5 bases and J by 0 bases, with 8 bases of the junction left unmatched. Germline V gene sequence: CDR1 SGHVS, CDR2 FQNEAQ. CDR3 sequence: CASSPRLAGAVSGANVLTF. CDR3 DNA: TGTGCCAGCAGCCCGCGACTAGCGGGGGCCGTCTCTGGGGCCAACGTCCTGACTTTC.

The chain recombines TRBV28 with TRBJ2-7, with TRBD1 matching over 8 bases. The CDR3 covers 16 residues. The trim removed 4 bases at V and 2 bases at J, leaving 10 bases unmatched. Germline V gene sequence: CDR1 MDHEN, CDR2 SYDVKM. The CDR3 sequence is CASSWGRGQVTYEQYF. For the CDR3, the DNA is TGTGCCAGCAGTTGGGGTAGGGGACAGGTGACCTACGAGCAGTACTTC.

This chain joins TRBV27 and TRBJ2-1; TRBD2 might be the D (6 bases). This CDR3 comprises 12 residues. Germline V gene sequence: CDR1 MNHEY, CDR2 SMNVEV (reference sequence). Between the trimmed V and J ends, which lost 8 bases and 6 bases, there was a span of 11 bases. CDR3 residues: CASVGGANEQFF. CDR3 nucleotide sequence: TGTGCCAGCGTGGGAGGTGCCAATGAGCAGTTCTTC.

V is TRBV19 and J is TRBJ1-1; D ambiguous. V dropped 4 bases and J dropped 5 bases, with 11 bases sitting between them. The CDR3 spans 13 residues. CDR1 is LNHDA, CDR2 SQIVND, per germline (reference sequence). CDR3 bases: TGTGCCAGTAGTAAGGCAGCTAAAACTGAAGCTTTCTTT. It codes for CASSKAAKTEAFF.

In this sample, this clonotype turned up a few times. The DNA for the CDR3 is TGTGCTAGTGCGACAGGGAGTTGGGATACGCAGTATTTT. The encoded protein is CASATGSWDTQYF. V usage is TRBV12-5 and J usage is TRBJ2-3; 7 bases are a match to TRBD1. V lost 7 bases to trimming and J lost 6 bases; unmatched junction nucleotides: 7. Germline CDR1 reads LGHNT; CDR2 reads FRNRAP. The CDR3 is made up of 13 amino acids. The whole variable domain, filled in from reference TRBV12-5 and TRBJ2-3, reads DARVTQTPRHKVTEMGQEVTMRCQPILGHNTVFWYRQTMMQGLELLAYFRNRAPLDDSGMPKDRFSAEMPDATLATLKIQPSEPRDSAVYFCASATGSWDTQYFGPGTRLTVL.

This clonotype occurred many times. This chain links TRBV9 with TRBJ2-2, with TRBD1 matching 7 bases. Per the germline V gene, CDR1 is SGDLS and CDR2 is YYNGEE. After removal of 0 bases from V and 6 bases from J, the junction contained 2 bases not matched to a gene. The CDR3 runs 14 residues. CDR3 sequence: CASSVEGQPGELFF. The DNA for the CDR3 is TGTGCCAGCAGCGTAGAGGGACAGCCCGGGGAGCTGTTTTTT. Full variable domain (remainder filled in from reference TRBV9 and TRBJ2-2): DSGVTQTPKHLITATGQRVTLRCSPRSGDLSVYWYQQSLDQGLQFLIQYYNGEERAKGNILERFSAQQFPDLHSELNLSSLELGDSALYFCASSVEGQPGELFFGEGSRLTVL.

A note on this clonotype: At one boundary the junction diverges from the germline segment, which might be a read error. The rearrangement uses TRBV7-9 and TRBJ2-1; 10 bases agree with TRBD2. The CDR3 has 14 residues. Germline V gene lookup returns CDR1 SEHNR and CDR2 FQNEAQ (reference sequence). CDR3: CASSLEGLAERGLF. The CDR3 DNA reads TGTGCCAGCAGCTTAGAAGGACTAGCGGAAAGGGGCCTCTTC.

This clonotype was observed a single time. The chain combines TRBV11-2 with TRBJ1-1; D is perhaps TRBD1 (5 bases). The CDR3 length is 14 residues. Germline V lookup: CDR1 SGHAT, CDR2 FQNNGV. Trimming took 5 bases from V and 5 from J, leaving 15 bases between them. The CDR3 sequence is CASSQDGGGTEAFF. In DNA, the CDR3 is TGTGCCAGCAGCCAGGACGGTGGGGGGACTGAAGCTTTCTTT.

The chain has TRBV6-1 and TRBJ2-7; the match to TRBD2 covers 10 bases. The CDR3 spans 15 residues. Germline values: CDR1 MNHNS, CDR2 SASEGT. V lost 3 bases and J lost 0; bases outside the gene matches: 2. CDR3 DNA: TGTGCCAGCAGTGAGGGACTAGCGCTCTCCTACGAGCAGTACTTC. It specifies CASSEGLALSYEQYF.

This clonotype was seen a few times. The chain employs TRBV4-2 and TRBJ1-5, with TRBD1 identical over 9 bases. V gave up 4 bases and J gave up 7 bases; unmatched junction bases: 8. CDR1 and CDR2 (germline): LGHNA, YNFKEQ. The CDR3 loop spans 15 amino acids. The DNA for the CDR3 is TGTGCCAGCAGCCCGCGGGACAGGGTAGAACAGCCCCAGCATTTT. Translated, it gives CASSPRDRVEQPQHF.

This clonotype was found a few times. The chain employs TRBV28 and TRBJ2-7; D ambiguous. CDR3 length: 11 residues. V was shortened by 4 bases and J by 2 bases, with 3 bases between the two germline ends. CDR1 is MDHEN and CDR2 is SYDVKM in the germline V gene. CDR3: CASSSPYEQYF. In DNA form, the CDR3 reads TGTGCCAGCAGTTCCCCCTACGAGCAGTACTTC.

The genes are TRBV5-3 and TRBJ1-1; D is unresolved. TRBV5-3 is annotated as an ORF whose role is uncertain. The CDR3 consists of 15 residues. Trimming took off 8 bases at V and 2 bases at J, with 19 bases between the two ends. The CDR3 nucleotides read TGTGCCAGCAGCCCCTGGATCAAATCAAACACTGAAGCTTTCTTT. Its protein product is CASSPWIKSNTEAFF.

This clonotype has only a few counts. The chain carries TRBV24-1 and TRBJ2-1, with 10 nucleotides matching TRBD1. This CDR3 is 16 amino acids long. Trimming took 7 bases from V and 7 from J; bases not matched to a gene: 12. Germline V gene lookup returns CDR1 KGHDR and CDR2 SFDVKD. The CDR3 is CATSLPPGQGLNEQFF. CDR3 DNA: TGTGCCACCAGCCTCCCTCCGGGACAGGGGTTAAATGAGCAGTTCTTC.

The J gene is TRBJ1-1, the V gene TRBV29-1; D unresolved. CDR3 size: 12 residues. Between the trimmed V and J ends, which lost 1 base and 1 base, there was a span of 4 bases. Germline V CDR1 and CDR2: SQVTM, ANQGSEA. The CDR3 DNA reads as TGCAGCGTTGAAGGGAGGAACACTGAAGCTTTCTTT. Encoded protein: CSVEGRNTEAFF.

This clonotype was counted a few times. CDR3: CASSTPRDSSIDTQYF. The CDR3 region has the DNA TGTGCCAGCAGCACTCCCCGGGACAGTTCCATCGATACGCAGTATTTT. The rearrangement uses TRBV11-2 and TRBJ2-3; TRBD1 agrees at 7 bases. The CDR3 is made up of 16 amino acids. Losses at the gene ends were 5 bases for V and 6 bases for J; bases not matched to a gene: 14. CDR1 SGHAT and CDR2 FQNNGV come from the germline V gene.

The chain couples TRBV7-9 to TRBJ1-3; 9 nucleotides align to TRBD1. J gave up 1 base and V 0 bases, and 1 base lay outside the gene matches. Germline V gene sequence: CDR1 SEHNR, CDR2 FQNEAQ (reference sequence). The CDR3 covers 16 residues. CDR3 sequence: CASSLAGTGSGNTIYF. The CDR3, as DNA: TGTGCCAGCAGCTTAGCCGGGACAGGGTCTGGAAACACCATATATTTT.

This clonotype turned up a few times. V is TRBV7-6 and J is TRBJ2-1; D tentatively reads TRBD1 or TRBD2 (6 bases each). Germline V gene data show CDR1 as SGHVS and CDR2 as FNYEAQ. The germline V and J ends were trimmed by 2 bases and 6 bases, with 14 bases remaining between them. The CDR3 spans 15 residues. This chain's CDR3 is CASSLTIEGGNEQFF. The CDR3 DNA is TGTGCCAGCAGCTTAACTATTGAGGGGGGCAATGAGCAGTTCTTC. Based on the CDR3 plus reference TRBV7-6 and TRBJ2-1, the full variable domain is GAGVSQSPRYKVTKRGQDVALRCDPISGHVSLYWYRQALGQGPEFLTYFNYEAQQDKSGLPNDRFSAERPEGSISTLTIQRTEQRDSAMYRCASSLTIEGGNEQFFGPGTRLTVL.

The chain couples TRBV6-6 to TRBJ1-1; unclear D gene. The germline CDR1 and CDR2 sequences are MNHNY and SVGAGI (reference sequence). The V end was cut by 7 bases, the J end by 0 bases, with 9 bases between. The CDR3 has 13 residues. Written as DNA, the CDR3 is TGTGCCAGCATCGCCTATTTGAACACTGAAGCTTTCTTT. It specifies CASIAYLNTEAFF.